A selection of T cell receptor beta chains follows, all from one sample in a study of T cells in Graves' hyperthyroidism and ophthalmopathy. TCRdb re-called the multiplex PCR reads through MiXCR, storing one row per CDR3 protein. The repertoire consists of about 600,000 distinct CDR3 sequences, with more than 13% occurring once and the leading ten covering approximately 6.4%. The sequencing input was blood. These receptors all stem from a woman aged 18-29 years with Graves' ophthalmopathy. CDR3s include the opening cysteine and the closing phenylalanine or tryptophan. D genes are given only for firm matches. Expanded clones are given a class, and other clones once, few, many or no size at all.

len	j_gene	d_gene	abundance	v_gene	CDR3aa	CDR3nt
12	TRBJ1-4	NA	NA	TRBV15	CATSRAGEKLFF	TGTGCCACCAGCAGAGCCGGGGAAAAACTGTTTTTT
15	TRBJ2-5	NA	many	TRBV5-1	CASSLAGSLQETQYF	TGCGCCAGCAGCTTGGCCGGGAGTCTTCAAGAGACCCAGTACTTC
16	TRBJ1-1	NA	many	TRBV20-1	CSAHGRLGRKNTEAFF	TGCAGTGCGCACGGAAGGCTGGGTCGAAAAAACACTGAAGCTTTCTTT
15	TRBJ2-7	NA	many	TRBV6-1	CASSEERTAAYEQYF	TGTGCCAGCAGTGAAGAAAGGACAGCAGCCTACGAGCAGTACTTC
14	TRBJ2-1	TRBD2	many	TRBV24-1	CATSGSAGRNEQFF	TGTGCCACCAGTGGGTCAGCGGGACGGAATGAGCAGTTCTTC
19	TRBJ2-3	TRBD2	few	TRBV19	CASSNTPIGLAGGTDTQYF	TGTGCCAGTAGTAATACCCCTATCGGGCTAGCGGGAGGCACAGATACGCAGTATTTT
13	TRBJ2-7	NA	many	TRBV20-1	CSARGPGDHEQYF	TGCAGTGCTAGGGGACCTGGGGATCACGAGCAGTACTTC
14	TRBJ1-2	TRBD1	many	TRBV5-1	CASSLAGGDYGYTF	TGCGCCAGCAGCTTGGCAGGGGGAGACTATGGCTACACCTTC
11	TRBJ2-1	NA	few	TRBV6-2/TRBV6-3	CASSYPTEQFF	TGTGCCAGCAGTTACCCTACTGAGCAGTTCTTC
13	TRBJ2-7	NA	many	TRBV7-2	CASSPPLVSEQYF	TGTGCCAGCAGCCCGCCACTAGTCTCCGAGCAGTACTTC
12	TRBJ2-7	TRBD1	few	TRBV20-1	CSADGQGYEQYF	TGCAGTGCTGACGGACAGGGGTACGAGCAGTACTTC
12	TRBJ2-7	NA	many	TRBV2	CASRGFSYEQYF	TGTGCCAGCAGGGGGTTCTCCTACGAGCAGTACTTC
13	TRBJ2-1	NA	many	TRBV28	CASAPGSQNEQFF	TGTGCCAGCGCCCCCGGGAGCCAAAATGAGCAGTTCTTC
14	TRBJ2-5	NA	many	TRBV9	CASSVGPGQETQYF	TGTGCCAGCAGCGTAGGCCCGGGCCAAGAGACCCAGTACTTC
16	TRBJ2-7	TRBD1	NA	TRBV27	CASIRAWDRSSYEQYF	TGTGCCAGCATCCGGGCTTGGGACAGAAGCTCCTACGAGCAGTACTTC
15	TRBJ2-7	NA	many	TRBV7-8	CASSLAGPGSYEQYF	TGTGCCAGCAGCTTAGCAGGGCCGGGGAGCTACGAGCAGTACTTC
13	TRBJ1-2	NA	many	TRBV28	CASSLDSSYGYTF	TGTGCCAGCAGTTTAGACAGTTCCTATGGCTACACCTTC